This T cell receptor beta chain was obtained from a study of blood T cell repertoires in COVID-19. The overall study: T cells, B-cell-depleted T cells, or PBMCs supplied cDNA or gDNA.

Participants were aged about 18 to 100 years from about two dozen US areas. The CDR3 loop spans 15 amino acids. V lost 6 bases, J lost 3 bases, and 15 bases lay in between. Germline assignment: CDR1 MNHEY and CDR2 SMNVEV (reference sequence). The assay was immunoSEQ multiplex PCR, and TCRdb's table has in-frame clones only and misses some. This sample has some 260,000 clones, with roughly 80% found just once. The genes are TRBV27 and TRBJ1-3; a weak D match, TRBD1 (5 bases). The clonotype comes from a man between 25 and 39 years old with acute COVID-19. Sequenced material: PBMCs or T cells enriched from blood (not recorded which). The CDR3 nucleotides are TGTGCCAGCAGCCTTGGGGGGAAAGGTGGAAACACCATATATTTT. Translated: CASSLGGKGGNTIYF.